These T cell receptor beta chains were read from a single sample in a study of radiation and T cells in renal cell carcinoma. Sequenced by immunoSEQ multiplex PCR; TCRdb stores in-frame clones only, minus some. This table has roughly 130,000 clones, more than 75% appearing once. Sequenced material: blood, taken from a patient whose treatment included radiotherapy and nephrectomy. These receptors originate from a woman in her 70s with renal cell carcinoma. The CDR3 runs from the conserved cysteine through the conserved F or W. The D gene is left open where the match is weak. Part of the rows lack a size; the others show once, few, many or a class for expanded clones.

TRBJ2-3	TRBV5-5	11	-	-	TGTGCCAGCAGCCTGGGGCTAACGCAGTATTTT	CASSLGLTQYF
TRBJ1-3	TRBV30	16	-	once	TGTGCCTGGAGTGTACACCTGGGGATCTCTGGAAACACCATATATTTT	CAWSVHLGISGNTIYF
TRBJ1-1	TRBV5-1	13	-	-	TGCGCCAGCAGCTTAGGCAGGTACACTGAAGCTTTCTTT	CASSLGRYTEAFF
TRBJ1-3	TRBV10-3	12	-	-	TGTGCCATCAGTCGAGATGGAAACACCATATATTTT	CAISRDGNTIYF
TRBJ2-7	TRBV7-6	12	-	once	TGTGCCAGCAGCTTAGGGGCCTACGAGCAGTACTTC	CASSLGAYEQYF
TRBJ2-3	TRBV11-2	15	TRBD2	-	TGTGCCAGCAGCTTGCGGCGGGGGGGCACAGATACGCAGTATTTT	CASSLRRGGTDTQYF
TRBJ2-7	TRBV19	15	TRBD1	-	TGTGCCAGTAGTATATCTTGGGTAACAGGGGACGAGCAGTACTTC	CASSISWVTGDEQYF
TRBJ2-2	TRBV5-1	16	-	-	TGCGCCAGCAGCCCAATAGCGTCGGCGGGCACCGGGGAGCTGTTTTTT	CASSPIASAGTGELFF
TRBJ2-2	TRBV9	14	TRBD1	-	TGTGCCAGCAGAGAAGACAGGGTGCACGGGGAGCTGTTTTTT	CASREDRVHGELFF
TRBJ1-1	TRBV30	13	-	-	TGTGCCTGGAGTATGAGTGAGGAAACTGAAGCTTTCTTT	CAWSMSEETEAFF
TRBJ1-2	TRBV9	15	TRBD1	-	TGTGCCAGCAGCCCTCGTCCCGGGACAGGGCCTGGCTACACCTTC	CASSPRPGTGPGYTF
TRBJ1-4	TRBV19	14	-	-	TGTGCCAGTAGTATGCGGGGGCTGAGTGAAAAACTGTTTTTT	CASSMRGLSEKLFF
TRBJ2-6	TRBV2	14	-	-	TGTGCCAGCCTCAGTGTTAGTGGGGCCAACGTCCTGACTTTC	CASLSVSGANVLTF
TRBJ2-2	TRBV4-1	17	TRBD2	-	TGCGCCAGCAGCCAAGAAGGCACTAGCGGGGGTTCCGGGGAGCTGTTTTTT	CASSQEGTSGGSGELFF
TRBJ2-3	TRBV30	21	TRBD2	once	TGTGCCTGGAGTGCCCTAGGACTAGCGGGGGGTCTTACCGCTAGCACAGATACGCAGTATTTT	CAWSALGLAGGLTASTDTQYF
TRBJ1-4	TRBV5-4	16	-	-	TGTGCCAGCAGCTTAGGAGGACCTGCAACTAATGAAAAACTGTTTTTT	CASSLGGPATNEKLFF
TRBJ2-1	TRBV4-3	15	-	once	TGCGCCAGCAGCCAACGTACTAGGCCCCCGATTGAGCAGTTCTTC	CASSQRTRPPIEQFF
TRBJ2-4	TRBV5-4	15	-	-	TGTGCCAGCAGCTCACAGACTAGACAAAAAAACATTCAGTACTTC	CASSSQTRQKNIQYF
TRBJ1-3	TRBV30	17	-	-	TGTGCCTGGAGTAGGAGGAACAGCTGGGGGGGTGGAAACACCATATATTTT	CAWSRRNSWGGGNTIYF